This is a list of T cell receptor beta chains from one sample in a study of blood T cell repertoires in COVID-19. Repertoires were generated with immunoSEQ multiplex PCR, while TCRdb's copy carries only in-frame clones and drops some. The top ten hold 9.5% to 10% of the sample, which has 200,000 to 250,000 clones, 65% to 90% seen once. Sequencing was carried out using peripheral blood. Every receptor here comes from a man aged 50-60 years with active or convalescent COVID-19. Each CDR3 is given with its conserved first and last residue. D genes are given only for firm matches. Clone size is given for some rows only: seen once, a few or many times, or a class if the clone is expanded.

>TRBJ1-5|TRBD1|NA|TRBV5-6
CASSYGQGAFSNQPQHF
TGTGCCAGCAGCTACGGACAGGGGGCATTTAGCAATCAGCCCCAGCATTTT
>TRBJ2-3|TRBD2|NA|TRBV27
CASRLTPGLAGAVSDTQYF
TGTGCCAGCAGGCTGACCCCGGGACTAGCGGGAGCTGTATCAGATACGCAGTATTTT
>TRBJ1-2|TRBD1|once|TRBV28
CASSQGAGYGYTF
TGTGCCAGCAGCCAGGGGGCGGGCTATGGCTACACCTTC
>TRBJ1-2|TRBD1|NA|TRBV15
CATSRGGTGVNYGYTF
TGTGCCACCAGCAGAGGCGGGACAGGGGTTAACTATGGCTACACCTTC
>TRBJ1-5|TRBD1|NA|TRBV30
CAWSSDRGKGNQPQHF
TGTGCCTGGAGTTCAGACAGGGGTAAGGGCAATCAGCCCCAGCATTTT
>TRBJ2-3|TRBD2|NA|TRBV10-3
CAASGGAEDTQYF
TGTGCCGCGAGCGGGGGGGCCGAAGATACGCAGTATTTT
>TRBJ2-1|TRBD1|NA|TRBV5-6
CASSLTGAYNEQFF
TGTGCCAGCAGCTTGACAGGGGCCTACAATGAGCAGTTCTTC
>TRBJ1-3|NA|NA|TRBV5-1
CASSLSGLPSAGNTIYF
TGCGCCAGCAGCTTATCAGGACTCCCTTCGGCTGGAAACACCATATATTTT
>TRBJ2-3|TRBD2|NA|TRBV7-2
CASSLDPAGAGTDTQYF
TGTGCCAGCAGCTTAGATCCAGCGGGGGCTGGCACAGATACGCAGTATTTT
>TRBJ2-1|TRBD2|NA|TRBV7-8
CASSLASGGTFEQFF
TGTGCCAGCAGCTTAGCTAGCGGGGGGACATTTGAGCAGTTCTTC
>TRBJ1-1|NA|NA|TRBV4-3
CASSHTKNTEAFF
TGCGCCAGCAGCCATACTAAGAACACTGAAGCTTTCTTT
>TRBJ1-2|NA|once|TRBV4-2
CASSQDRGYTF
TGTGCCAGCAGCCAAGACAGGGGCTACACCTTC
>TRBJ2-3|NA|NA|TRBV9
CASSYSAKSTDTQYF
TGTGCCAGCAGCTATAGCGCGAAGAGCACAGATACGCAGTATTTT
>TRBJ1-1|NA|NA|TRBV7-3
CASSPGWNTEAFF
TGTGCCAGCAGCCCAGGGTGGAACACTGAAGCTTTCTTT
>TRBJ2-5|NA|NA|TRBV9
CASSIRDQETQYF
TGTGCCAGCAGCATCCGGGATCAAGAGACCCAGTACTTC
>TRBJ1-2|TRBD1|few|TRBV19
CASSRQGYGYTF
TGTGCCAGTAGTAGACAGGGGTATGGCTACACCTTC
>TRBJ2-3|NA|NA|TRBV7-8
CASSLVQFRQGLTSTDTQYF
TGTGCCAGCAGCTTAGTTCAATTTCGGCAGGGCCTAACTAGCACAGATACGCAGTATTTT
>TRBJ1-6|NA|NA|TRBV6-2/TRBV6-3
CASSKGYNSPLHF
TGTGCCAGCAGTAAGGGGTACAATTCACCCCTCCACTTT
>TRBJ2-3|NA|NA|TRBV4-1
CASSQGGHTQYF
TGCGCCAGCAGCCAAGGAGGGCATACGCAGTATTTT
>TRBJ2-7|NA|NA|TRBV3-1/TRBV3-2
CASSQGSVSRAYF
TGTGCCAGCAGCCAAGGATCGGTGTCGCGGGCGTACTTC